These T cell receptor beta chains were read from a single sample in a study of PD-1 blockade in classical Hodgkin lymphoma. Data came from immunoSEQ multiplex PCR; TCRdb stores just in-frame clones and leaves some out. Of 20,000 to 30,000 clones listed, around 70% are singletons. Sequenced material: peripheral blood mononuclear cells (PBMCs), taken at baseline. Receptor source: a human donor with classical Hodgkin lymphoma. Both conserved end residues are part of each CDR3. D genes are given only for firm matches. Only some rows state a clone size, as once, few, many or a class for expanded clones.

TRBV5-7	TRBJ2-1	.	.	CASSLDNLVGNEQFF	TGTGCCAGCAGCTTGGACAACCTCGTGGGGAATGAGCAGTTCTTC
TRBV10-1	TRBJ1-3	.	.	CASSRKNSILWSNTIYF	TGCGCCAGCAGTCGAAAAAACTCAATACTCTGGAGTAACACCATATATTTT
TRBV4-2	TRBJ2-7	.	.	CASSRPSDEQYF	TGTGCCAGCAGCCGCCCGTCGGACGAGCAGTACTTC
TRBV11-1	TRBJ1-2	TRBD1	few	CASSLSTGGGYGYTF	TGTGCCAGCAGCTTATCGACAGGGGGAGGCTATGGCTACACCTTC
TRBV19	TRBJ2-7	.	medium-sized	CASSIVLAEAEQYF	TGTGCCAGTAGTATAGTATTGGCAGAGGCCGAGCAGTACTTC
TRBV7-8	TRBJ2-7	.	.	CASSLHWDGGYEQYF	TGTGCCAGCAGTTTACATTGGGACGGGGGCTACGAGCAGTACTTC
TRBV6-5	TRBJ1-5	.	medium-sized	CASSYSGGPNQPQHF	TGTGCCAGCAGTTACTCGGGGGGGCCCAATCAGCCCCAGCATTTT
TRBV7-8	TRBJ2-7	.	few	CASSLSGLEQYF	TGTGCCAGCAGCTTATCAGGGCTCGAGCAGTACTTC
TRBV7-2	TRBJ1-1	TRBD1	.	CASSLGQGARSTEAFF	TGTGCCAGCAGCTTAGGTCAGGGGGCGCGGAGCACTGAAGCTTTCTTT
TRBV27	TRBJ1-5	.	.	CASSPAAGSSQPQHF	TGTGCCAGCAGTCCCGCCGCAGGGTCCTCTCAGCCCCAGCATTTT
TRBV5-1	TRBJ1-1	.	.	CASSLSLGTEAFF	TGCGCCAGCAGCTTGTCGTTGGGCACTGAAGCTTTCTTT
TRBV5-1	TRBJ1-1	.	.	CASSSSAITGEAFF	TGCGCCAGCAGCTCGTCAGCTATAACAGGTGAAGCTTTCTTT
TRBV2	TRBJ2-7	.	few	CASLGAYEQYF	TGTGCCAGCCTAGGAGCCTACGAGCAGTACTTC
TRBV2	TRBJ1-1	.	.	CASTLDKYTEAFF	TGTGCCAGCACCTTGGACAAATACACTGAAGCTTTCTTT
TRBV4-1	TRBJ2-5	TRBD2	.	CASSPLIGTTLKETQYF	TGCGCCAGCAGCCCCTTAATCGGGACTACCCTAAAAGAGACCCAGTACTTC
TRBV6-1	TRBJ1-3	.	.	CARVRGSGNTIYF	TGTGCCAGGGTTAGGGGGTCTGGAAACACCATATATTTT
TRBV10-3	TRBJ1-1	.	.	CAILAHQNTEAFF	TGTGCCATCTTAGCACACCAGAACACTGAAGCTTTCTTT
TRBV7-3	TRBJ1-2	.	.	CASSSTATSGYTF	TGTGCCAGCAGCTCGACAGCGACGAGTGGCTACACCTTC
TRBV10-3	TRBJ1-1	.	.	CAISEWAYTEAFF	TGTGCCATCAGTGAGTGGGCATACACTGAAGCTTTCTTT
TRBV18	TRBJ2-1	.	few	CASSPDTVEQFF	TGTGCCAGCTCACCCGATACGGTTGAGCAGTTCTTC
TRBV9	TRBJ1-6	.	.	CASSVEGSGLPLHF	TGTGCCAGCAGCGTAGAGGGGAGTGGGTTACCCCTCCACTTT
TRBV2	TRBJ1-4	.	few	CASSDSGDEKLFF	TGTGCCAGCAGTGACAGCGGCGATGAAAAACTGTTTTTT
TRBV27	TRBJ2-3	.	.	CASSLWGTSTDTQYF	TGTGCCAGCAGTTTATGGGGTACAAGCACAGATACGCAGTATTTT
TRBV2	TRBJ1-5	.	.	CASSEGETAYQPQHF	TGTGCCAGCAGTGAAGGAGAGACAGCTTATCAGCCCCAGCATTTT
TRBV14	TRBJ2-7	.	.	CASSLGTYEQYF	TGTGCCAGCAGCCTGGGCACCTACGAGCAGTACTTC